The clone carrying this T cell receptor (beta chain) was picked up a small number of times. Its antigen is unidentified. The germline V gene encodes CDR1 LNHNV and CDR2 YYDKDF (reference sequence). The CDR3 has 17 amino acids. The ends were cut back, 0 bases at V and 3 bases at J, with 15 bases in the middle. The data were taken from a study of cytomegalovirus exposure and HLA in healthy donors. Study context: Of several hundred genotyped donors, 80% to 85% grouped in the Caucasian-associated ancestry cluster. Study findings and constraints: Among TCR beta chains of equal frequency, HLA-associated ones were more clonally expanded in a later analysis. The authors listed around 150 TCR beta chains as cytomegalovirus-associated.

13 Jbeta primers and 60 Vbeta primers were used for the PCR. Sequencing was performed with immunoSEQ multiplex PCR; in TCRdb, only in-frame clones are kept and a portion is missing. Of about 140,000 clones listed, 75% to 85% are singletons. This TCR was sampled from a woman in her forties in good health and CMV-seropositive. This sequence joins TRBV15 and TRBJ2-1, with TRBD2 as a possible D gene (5 bases). The sample taken for sequencing was PBMCs. CDR3 residues: CATSREYPATSYNEQFF. In DNA, the CDR3 is TGTGCCACCAGCAGAGAGTATCCCGCCACTAGCTACAATGAGCAGTTCTTC.